The 21 T cell receptor beta chains listed next were all sequenced from one sample in a study of T-cell memory formation after mild COVID-19. TCRdb recomputed calls from the 5' RACE reads with MiXCR, one row per CDR3 protein. The data show around 340,000 distinct CDR3 sequences, roughly 21% seen once. The sample consisted of PBMCs or a T cell subset sorted from them (not recorded which). The origin of the receptors is an adult woman who had mild COVID-19 (a few samples of this study predate the infection). Cell type and time point are not known.

The sample holds a few counts of this clonotype. This sequence joins TRBV4-2 and TRBJ2-1; D might be TRBD2 (6 bases). V lost 4 bases and J 8 bases, leaving 24 bases between the germline ends. Per the germline V gene, CDR1 is LGHNA and CDR2 is YNFKEQ. The CDR3 covers 17 residues. CDR3 residues: CASSPGPAGSLQDEQFF. The CDR3 nucleotides are TGTGCCAGCAGCCCCGGGCCTGCGGGGTCCTTACAGGATGAGCAGTTCTTC.

The CDR3, as DNA: TGTGCCAGCAGCTTAGAGACAGGGCTCGATGGCTACACCTTC. Encoded protein: CASSLETGLDGYTF. This chain links TRBV11-2 with TRBJ1-2; 7 bases are a match to TRBD1. This CDR3 has 14 amino acids. The germline V gene has CDR1 SGHAT and CDR2 FQNNGV. V dropped 0 bases and J dropped 6; count of bases not matched to a gene: 4. Filled out from reference TRBV11-2 and TRBJ1-2, the complete variable domain reads EAGVAQSPRYKIIEKRQSVAFWCNPISGHATLYWYQQILGQGPKLLIQFQNNGVVDDSQLPKDRFSAERLKGVDSTLKIQPAKLEDSAVYLCASSLETGLDGYTFGSGTRLTVV.

This clonotype was seen a handful of times. The chain employs TRBV7-6 and TRBJ2-7; a weak D match, TRBD1 (6 bases). The CDR3 loop spans 14 amino acids. Trimming removed 4 bases from V and 4 bases from J, with 14 bases in between. Looked up from germline, CDR1 is SGHVS and CDR2 is FNYEAQ. CDR3 residues: CASSSGGQPYEQYF. The CDR3 nucleotides are TGTGCCAGCAGCTCCGGCGGACAGCCTTACGAGCAGTACTTC.

The chain links TRBV6-5 to TRBJ2-7; 7 bases match TRBD1. CDR3 size: 14 residues. Germline CDR1 and CDR2: MNHEY and SVGAGI. Germline trimming cut 10 bases from V and 1 base from J; bases unmatched to any gene: 10. The CDR3 loop is CATQRRQGSYEQYF. CDR3 in DNA: TGTGCCACACAAAGACGACAGGGTTCCTACGAGCAGTACTTC.

This clonotype has at least ten counts. The genes are TRBV7-9 and TRBJ2-2; 10 bases match TRBD1. The CDR3 is 15 residues long. CDR1 is SEHNR and CDR2 is FQNEAQ in the germline V gene (reference sequence). Trimming at V came to 5 bases and at J to 5 bases, leaving 5 bases not matched to a gene. CDR3 protein: CASSHDRGLTGELFF. The CDR3 coding sequence is TGTGCCAGCAGCCACGACAGGGGGCTAACCGGGGAGCTGTTTTTT.

In this sample, this clonotype turned up a few times. The V gene is TRBV5-1, the J gene TRBJ2-2; D is possibly TRBD1 or TRBD2 (5 bases each). Germline V gene sequence: CDR1 SGHRS, CDR2 YFSETQ. Trimming left V 4 bases short and J 2 bases short, with 12 bases between. The CDR3 is made up of 15 amino acids. CDR3 in DNA: TGCGCCAGCAGCCGGGGCATCCGCAACACCGGGGAGCTGTTTTTT. Residues: CASSRGIRNTGELFF. Full variable domain (missing parts from reference TRBV5-1 and TRBJ2-2): KAGVTQTPRYLIKTRGQQVTLSCSPISGHRSVSWYQQTPGQGLQFLFEYFSETQRNKGNFPGRFSGRQFSNSRSEMNVSTLELGDSALYLCASSRGIRNTGELFFGEGSRLTVL.

This clonotype was counted a few times. The genes are TRBV20-1 and TRBJ1-5; perhaps TRBD1 as D (6 bases). Per the germline V gene, CDR1 is DFQATT and CDR2 is SNEGSKA (reference sequence). Trimming cost V 3 bases and J 3 bases, with 9 bases left between them. The CDR3 length is 13 residues. The CDR3 is CSASRTVNQPQHF. The CDR3 DNA sequence: TGCAGTGCTAGCCGGACAGTCAATCAGCCCCAGCATTTT.

In this sample, this clonotype turned up a few times. The rearrangement uses TRBV5-8 and TRBJ1-3; D remains unclear. Trimming cost V 6 bases and J 7 bases, with 23 bases left between them. The CDR3 spans 16 residues. Germline V lookup: CDR1 SGHTS, CDR2 YDEGEE. The CDR3 region is CASKTSSSGRVNTIYF. The DNA for the CDR3 is TGTGCCAGCAAAACTTCTTCCTCGGGGAGGGTGAACACCATATATTTT.

This clonotype has a handful of counts. The genes are TRBV13 and TRBJ1-3; the match to TRBD1 covers 7 bases. The trim removed 5 bases at V and 4 bases at J, leaving 8 bases unmatched. The CDR3 spans 15 residues. Germline CDR1 is PRHDT and CDR2 is FYEKMQ (reference sequence). In DNA, the CDR3 is TGTGCCAGCAGCGAAGGACAGGTACGCGGAAACACCATATATTTT. It yields the protein CASSEGQVRGNTIYF.

This clonotype appeared a few times. This chain links TRBV4-3 with TRBJ2-3, with a tentative D call TRBD2 (6 bases). The CDR3 consists of 15 residues. Per the germline V gene, CDR1 is LGHNA and CDR2 is YSLEER. V shed 4 bases and J shed 4 bases, with 15 bases lying between them. CDR3 region: CASSRGTSGADTQYF. For the CDR3, the DNA is TGCGCCAGCAGCCGGGGGACTTCAGGAGCAGATACGCAGTATTTT.

The V and J genes are TRBV10-3 and TRBJ1-5; D gene uncertain. CDR3 size: 14 residues. Germline-derived CDR1 and CDR2 are ENHRY and SYGVKD. V lost 2 bases and J lost 4, with 9 bases in between. CDR3 residues: CAISESWGNQPQHF. The CDR3 DNA reads TGTGCCATCAGTGAGAGCTGGGGTAATCAGCCCCAGCATTTT.

This clonotype was found many times. The chain carries TRBV28 and TRBJ2-3, with D perhaps being TRBD1 or TRBD2 (5 bases each). Germline CDR1 is MDHEN and CDR2 is SYDVKM. The CDR3 spans 15 residues. Trimming removed 6 bases from V and 4 bases from J, with 17 bases in between. The CDR3 here is CASSPGRGGPDTQYF. Here the CDR3 DNA reads TGTGCCAGCAGCCCCGGTCGTGGGGGTCCAGATACGCAGTATTTT.

The chain uses TRBV18 and TRBJ2-7; D is perhaps TRBD1 (6 bases). V was cut by 4 bases and J by 6 bases, with 13 bases left in between. Germline-derived CDR1 and CDR2 are KGHSH and LQKENI. The CDR3 runs to 13 residues. In DNA, the CDR3 is TGTGCCAGCTCACTGGACAGCGCCGGCGAGCAGTACTTC. Its protein product is CASSLDSAGEQYF.

With respect to this clonotype: The junction differs from germline at one of its ends, possibly a read error. The chain recombines TRBV29-1 with TRBJ2-7, with D possibly matching TRBD1 (6 bases). The CDR3 consists of 11 residues. Germline V lookup: CDR1 SQVTM, CDR2 ANQGSEA. CDR3 sequence reads: CSVEGGSEQYF. CDR3 in DNA: TGCAGCGTCGAAGGGGGAAGCGAGCAGTACTTC.

The rearrangement joins TRBV3-1 to TRBJ2-2, with 10 bases fitting TRBD2. CDR1 and CDR2 from the germline V gene are LGHDT and YNNKEL (reference sequence). V shed 4 bases and J 0 bases; nucleotides not matched to a gene: 2. The CDR3 contains 16 residues. Written as DNA, the CDR3 is TGTGCCAGCAGCCTTAGCGGGGGGACGAACACCGGGGAGCTGTTTTTT. Translating it yields CASSLSGGTNTGELFF.

This clonotype showed up many times. V usage is TRBV6-5 and J usage is TRBJ2-3; D is perhaps TRBD1 (5 bases). V lost 2 bases to trimming and J lost 5 bases, with 14 bases between them. Per germline, CDR1 MNHEY and CDR2 SVGAGI. CDR3 length: 15 amino acids. In nucleotides, the CDR3 is TGTGCCAGCAGTTACGTAGGACACAGTGGAGATACGCAGTATTTT. Encoded protein: CASSYVGHSGDTQYF.

The chain couples TRBV5-5 to TRBJ2-1; 7 nucleotides align to TRBD2. V was clipped by 3 bases and J by 7 bases; unmatched bases: 7. This CDR3 region has 14 residues. The germline gives CDR1 SGHKS, CDR2 YYEKEE (reference sequence). In DNA, the CDR3 is TGTGCCAGCAGCTCTCTAGCGGTACAAAATGAGCAGTTCTTC. Its protein is CASSSLAVQNEQFF.

The V gene is TRBV29-1, the J gene TRBJ1-2, with D maybe TRBD1 (6 bases). The CDR3 has 13 residues. From germline, CDR1 is SQVTM and CDR2 ANQGSEA. The germline V and J ends were trimmed by 4 bases and 6 bases, with 15 bases remaining between them. The CDR3 sequence is CSVGREQGHGYTF. The DNA for the CDR3 is TGCAGCGTTGGTCGCGAACAGGGTCATGGCTACACCTTC.

The chain links TRBV12-3 or TRBV12-4 to TRBJ2-6; D is unresolved. Trimming stripped 5 bases from V and 4 bases from J, with 12 bases between. CDR3 length: 15 amino acids. CDR3 in amino acids: CASSQQIGGANVLTF. CDR3 sequence (DNA): TGTGCCAGCAGTCAACAGATTGGGGGGGCCAACGTCCTGACTTTC.

This clonotype turned up a few times. This sequence joins TRBV20-1 and TRBJ1-2; tentatively, D is TRBD1 (5 bases). The V gene's germline CDR1 is DFQATT and CDR2 SNEGSKA (reference sequence). Trimming took off 8 bases at V and 4 bases at J, with 20 bases between the two ends. The CDR3 is made up of 14 amino acids. DNA for the CDR3: TGCAGTATAAACCAGGGAAGTGGTAGCTATGGCTACACCTTC. Protein product: CSINQGSGSYGYTF.

This clonotype was seen more than once but under ten times. The chain uses TRBV12-3 or TRBV12-4 and TRBJ2-3; no definite D call. Deletions cut 2 bases from V and 7 bases from J, with 7 bases between. This CDR3 is 12 amino acids long. The DNA of the CDR3 is TGTGCCAGCAGTTTAACCGGGTATACGCAGTATTTT. Translating gives CASSLTGYTQYF.